This TCR beta chain stems from a study of early T cells in non-severe SARS-CoV-2 infection. Whole-study context: The chains were unpaired, and the sequenced material was bulk RNA from unsorted whole blood.

Attached unique molecular identifiers marked individual cDNA molecules. Each CDR3 protein is one row after TCRdb ran MiXCR on the 5' RACE reads. The sample lists roughly 83,000 distinct CDR3 sequences, 10% occurring once. Trimming took 1 base from V and 3 from J; bases not matched to a gene: 2. The CDR3 is made up of 17 amino acids. Germline values: CDR1 MGHRA, CDR2 YSYEKL. The clonotype was recovered from an adult who was a healthcare worker with PCR-confirmed SARS-CoV-2 infection or an uninfected control (not recorded which). The chain recombines TRBV4-1 with TRBJ2-5; 16 nucleotides match TRBD2. The material sequenced was whole blood, taken at baseline. For the CDR3, the DNA is TGCGCCAGCAGCCAAGGAGGGACTAGCGGGAGGGAAGAGACCCAGTACTTC. Its protein is CASSQGGTSGREETQYF.